This entry describes one T cell receptor beta chain. The CDR3 extends over 15 amino acids. Germline lookup yields CDR1 SGHTA and CDR2 FQGNSA. The sample comes from a study of cytomegalovirus exposure and HLA in healthy donors. A multiplex PCR was run with 60 Vbeta primers and 13 Jbeta primers. Method: immunoSEQ multiplex PCR; TCRdb's copy keeps in-frame clones and lacks some. The table has about 170,000 clones, about 79% seen once. Sequenced sample: PBMCs. This chain links TRBV7-2 with TRBJ2-5, with TRBD2 as a possible D gene (6 bases). The better agreement between TRBJ2-7 and the DNA end casts doubt on the J call. The receptor's source is a woman between 50 and 59 years old in good health and CMV-seronegative. Written as DNA, the CDR3 is TGTGCCAGCAGCTTAAAGCGGGCTGGGCGGGACGAGCAGTACTTC. As protein: CASSLKRAGRDEQYF.